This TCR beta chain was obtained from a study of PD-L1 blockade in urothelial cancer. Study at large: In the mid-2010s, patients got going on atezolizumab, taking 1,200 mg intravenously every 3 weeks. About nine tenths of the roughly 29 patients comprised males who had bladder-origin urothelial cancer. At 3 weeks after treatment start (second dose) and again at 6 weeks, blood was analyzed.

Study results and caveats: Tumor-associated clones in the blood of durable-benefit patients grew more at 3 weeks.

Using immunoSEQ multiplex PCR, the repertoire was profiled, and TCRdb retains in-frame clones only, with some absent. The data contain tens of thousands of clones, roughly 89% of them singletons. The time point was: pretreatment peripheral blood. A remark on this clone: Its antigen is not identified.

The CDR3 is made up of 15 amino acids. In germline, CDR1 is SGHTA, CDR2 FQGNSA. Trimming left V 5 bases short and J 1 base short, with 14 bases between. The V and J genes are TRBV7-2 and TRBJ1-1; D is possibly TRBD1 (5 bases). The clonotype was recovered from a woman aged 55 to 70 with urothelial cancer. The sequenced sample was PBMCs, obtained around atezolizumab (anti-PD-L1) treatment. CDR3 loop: CASSPRGGTNTEAFF. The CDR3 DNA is TGTGCCAGCAGCCCCCGGGGGGGGACGAACACTGAAGCTTTCTTT.